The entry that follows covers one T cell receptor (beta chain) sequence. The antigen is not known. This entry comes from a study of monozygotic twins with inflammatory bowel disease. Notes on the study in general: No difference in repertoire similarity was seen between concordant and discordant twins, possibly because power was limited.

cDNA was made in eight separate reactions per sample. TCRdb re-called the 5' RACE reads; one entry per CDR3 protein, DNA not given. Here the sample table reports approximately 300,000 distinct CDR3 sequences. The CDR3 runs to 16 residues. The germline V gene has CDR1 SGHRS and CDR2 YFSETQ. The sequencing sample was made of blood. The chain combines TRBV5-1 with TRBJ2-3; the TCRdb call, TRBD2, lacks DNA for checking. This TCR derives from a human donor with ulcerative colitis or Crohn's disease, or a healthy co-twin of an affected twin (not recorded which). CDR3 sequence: CASSKPSGALTDTQYF.